Below, 21 T cell receptor beta chains from the same sample are listed, as sequenced in a study of cytomegalovirus exposure and HLA in healthy donors. This PCR relied on a set of 60 Vbeta primers and 13 Jbeta primers. Generated by immunoSEQ multiplex PCR, the TCRdb table keeps only in-frame clones and is missing some. The table has about 120,000 clones, over 75% seen once. The material sequenced was PBMCs. These receptors all come from a woman younger than 30 in good health and CMV-seronegative.

The chain is built from TRBV18 and TRBJ2-7, with 7 bases aligning to TRBD2. CDR1 KGHSH and CDR2 LQKENI come from the germline V gene. With 3 bases clipped from V and 3 bases from J, the junction kept 17 bases outside the gene matches. The CDR3 consists of 18 residues. DNA for the CDR3: TGTGCCAGCTCACCTCGGTGGGGGGAGGGCAGCACCATCTACGAGCAGTACTTC. Translating gives CASSPRWGEGSTIYEQYF.

The table lists this clone with a few counts. The chain's CDR3 is CASSLLWESGTGELFF. CDR3 nucleotides: TGTGCCAGCAGTTTATTGTGGGAGTCGGGCACCGGGGAGCTGTTTTTT. The chain couples TRBV27 to TRBJ2-2; weak D call: TRBD2 (5 bases). Trimming shortened V by 1 base and J by 4 bases, and 13 bases separated the two germline ends. This CDR3 is built from 16 residues. The germline V gene encodes CDR1 MNHEY and CDR2 SMNVEV (reference sequence).

Note on this clone: Relative to the germline gene, one junction end is altered; a read error may explain this. The CDR3 coding sequence is TGTGCCAGCAGTATAGACAGCTCCCACGAGCAGTACTTC. Translated: CASSIDSSHEQYF. The chain uses TRBV27 and TRBJ2-7, with D possibly being TRBD1 (5 bases). CDR3 length: 13 residues. Looked up from germline, CDR1 is MNHEY and CDR2 is SMNVEV (reference sequence).

In this sample, this clone turned up a few times. J is TRBJ2-3 and V is TRBV10-3, with D possibly being TRBD2 (5 bases). The CDR3 contains 14 residues. V lost 10 bases and J 0 bases, leaving 14 bases between the germline ends. Germline CDR1 and CDR2: ENHRY and SYGVKD. CDR3 region: CATLATTSTDTQYF. The CDR3 DNA reads TGTGCCACCCTTGCGACTACTAGCACAGATACGCAGTATTTT.

CDR3 in amino acids: CASSPWTGMNEQFF. CDR3 nucleotides: TGTGCCAGCAGCCCATGGACAGGGATGAATGAGCAGTTCTTC. V gene TRBV14 combines with J gene TRBJ2-1; TRBD1 matches at 8 bases. Per germline, CDR1 SGHDN and CDR2 FVKESK. CDR3 length equals 14 residues. The junction had 6 bases not matched to a gene; V was cut back by 4 bases and J by 7 bases.

The genes are TRBV5-1 and TRBJ1-1; 7 bases are a match to TRBD1. The germline V gene has CDR1 SGHRS and CDR2 YFSETQ. The CDR3 totals 15 residues. The J segment lost 4 bases and the V segment lost 0 bases, leaving 6 bases of the junction unmatched. CDR3 in DNA: TGCGCCAGCAGCTTGGAGGGGGCCGGGAGCACTGAAGCTTTCTTT. Its translation is CASSLEGAGSTEAFF.

This chain links TRBV2 with TRBJ1-5; D call uncertain. From germline, CDR1 is SNHLY and CDR2 FYNNEI. V shed 2 bases and J shed 2 bases, with 10 bases lying between them. The CDR3 extends over 15 amino acids. The CDR3 DNA reads TGTGCCAGCAGTGAATTGACAAAGGGCAATCAGCCCCAGCATTTT. Translated: CASSELTKGNQPQHF.

The CDR3 protein is CASSLGGPNLGNEQFF. DNA of the CDR3: TGTGCCAGCAGCTTGGGGGGCCCTAACCTAGGGAATGAGCAGTTCTTC. V is TRBV5-6 and J is TRBJ2-1; TRBD1 might be the D (5 bases). CDR1 SGHDT and CDR2 YYEEEE come from the germline V gene. Trimming cost V 0 bases and J 7 bases, with 17 bases left between them. This CDR3 comprises 16 residues.

CDR3 in DNA: TGCAGCGCTCCGGCTTACAGAGATCCTTCTGAAGCTTTCTTT. It specifies CSAPAYRDPSEAFF. J is TRBJ1-1 and V is TRBV29-1; no clear D gene. V lost 7 bases to trimming and J lost 6 bases, with 21 bases between them. CDR1 SQVTM and CDR2 ANQGSEA come from the germline V gene. CDR3 length: 14 amino acids.

The rearrangement links TRBV5-1 to TRBJ2-1; D not certain. The V gene lost 0 bases and the J gene lost 0 bases, with 4 bases spanning the gap. The CDR3 consists of 14 residues. CDR1 and CDR2 (germline): SGHRS, YFSETQ. The CDR3 protein is CASSLATSYNEQFF. The CDR3 nucleotides read TGCGCCAGCAGCTTGGCTACCTCCTACAATGAGCAGTTCTTC.

This chain joins TRBV11-2 and TRBJ2-5; a possible D gene is TRBD2 (6 bases). Per the germline V gene, CDR1 is SGHAT and CDR2 is FQNNGV. V dropped 6 bases and J dropped 3 bases, with 14 bases sitting between them. There are 14 residues in the CDR3. CDR3 region: CASSLSGGKETQYF. DNA for the CDR3: TGTGCCAGCAGTCTATCCGGGGGTAAAGAGACCCAGTACTTC.

This chain links TRBV7-9 with TRBJ1-6; D is possibly TRBD1 (5 bases). CDR1 and CDR2 (germline): SEHNR, FQNEAQ (reference sequence). The CDR3 has 15 amino acids. Between the trimmed V and J ends, which lost 4 bases and 6 bases, there was a span of 13 bases. In DNA form, the CDR3 reads TGTGCCAGCAGCTCCAGGGAGGGGTTTAATTCACCCCTCCACTTT. It is translated as CASSSREGFNSPLHF. Full variable domain (remainder filled in from reference TRBV7-9 and TRBJ1-6): DTGVSQNPRHKITKRGQNVTFRCDPISEHNRLYWYRQTLGQGPEFLTYFQNEAQLEKSRLLSDRFSAERPKGSFSTLEIQRTEQGDSAMYLCASSSREGFNSPLHFGNGTRLTVT.

Only a few counts were recorded for this clone. The chain employs TRBV1 and TRBJ2-5; the D call in the table, TRBD2, was not verified against the DNA. TRBV1 is a known pseudogene. The CDR3 extends over 15 amino acids. The CDR3 DNA sequence: TGCACCAGCAGCCAAGATTCAAGCGGGCAAGAGACCCAGTACTTC. This codes for CTSSQDSSGQETQYF.

This sequence joins TRBV12-5 and TRBJ2-5; 7 nucleotides align to TRBD1. V gave up 4 bases and J gave up 1 base; unmatched junction bases: 3. The CDR3 length is 14 residues. CDR1 LGHNT and CDR2 FRNRAP come from the germline V gene. DNA for the CDR3: TGTGCTAGTGGTTGGGGACAGTTCCAAGAGACCCAGTACTTC. Amino acids: CASGWGQFQETQYF.

The chain carries TRBV4-1 and TRBJ2-5, with 9 bases identical to TRBD2. The CDR3 has 19 residues. The junction had 15 bases not matched to a gene; V was cut back by 0 bases and J by 4 bases. Germline assignment: CDR1 MGHRA and CDR2 YSYEKL. The CDR3 sequence: CASSQEGPLAGGRAETQYF. As DNA, the CDR3 is TGCGCCAGCAGCCAAGAAGGGCCATTGGCGGGAGGGCGGGCAGAGACCCAGTACTTC.

V usage is TRBV21-1 and J usage is TRBJ1-2; TRBD1 is the table's D call and was not checked against the DNA. TRBV21-1 is flagged as a pseudogene. The CDR3 length is 17 residues. CDR3 sequence (DNA): TGTGCCAGCACCCCTTGTCGGGACAGGGACGTTCGGCATGGCTACACCTTC. Translating it yields CASTPCRDRDVRHGYTF.

V gene TRBV20-1 combines with J gene TRBJ1-2; 8 positions agree with TRBD1. The CDR3 sequence is 11 residues long. CDR1 DFQATT and CDR2 SNEGSKA come from the germline V gene (reference sequence). Trimming cost V 0 bases and J 10 bases; bases outside gene matches: 1. CDR3 in DNA: TGCAGTGCTAGAGAGGACAGGGACTACACCTTC. Translation: CSAREDRDYTF.

The chain employs TRBV2 and TRBJ2-3, with TRBD2 matching over 11 bases. The CDR3 extends over 16 amino acids. The junction had 8 bases not matched to a gene; V was cut back by 5 bases and J by 4 bases. Germline V lookup: CDR1 SNHLY, CDR2 FYNNEI. CDR3 sequence reads: CASSSGLAGGADTQYF. The CDR3 DNA sequence: TGTGCCAGCAGTTCCGGCTTAGCGGGGGGGGCAGATACGCAGTATTTT.

The rearrangement uses TRBV21-1 and TRBJ1-2. TRBV21-1 is a pseudogene segment. The CDR3 is 16 amino acids. The CDR3 coding sequence is TGTGCCAGCAGCAAAGACATTAGGGGGAGGGACTATGGCTACACCTTC. It encodes CASSKDIRGRDYGYTF.

This chain uses TRBV5-6 with TRBJ2-7, with D uncertain. Trimming left V 3 bases short and J 3 bases short, with 16 bases between. Per the germline V gene, CDR1 is SGHDT and CDR2 is YYEEEE. The CDR3 has 15 amino acids. The CDR3 loop reads CASSYKPRLYYEQYF. Here the CDR3 DNA reads TGTGCCAGCAGCTACAAGCCCAGACTTTACTACGAGCAGTACTTC.

This clone appeared once. This rearrangement joins TRBV19 to TRBJ2-3, with 9 bases fitting TRBD2. This CDR3 contains 16 residues. Germline CDR1 reads LNHDA; CDR2 reads SQIVND (reference sequence). J gave up 5 bases and V 0 bases, and 6 bases lay outside the gene matches. CDR3 region: CASSIEGLAGKDTQYF. The CDR3 DNA reads TGTGCCAGTAGTATAGAGGGTCTAGCGGGAAAAGATACGCAGTATTTT.